This T cell receptor (beta chain) was recovered during a study of blood T cell repertoires in COVID-19. Study in general: The samples span acute and convalescent COVID-19 from the United States, Italy and Spain.

The method was immunoSEQ multiplex PCR; TCRdb's version includes in-frame clones alone and lacks a portion of them. This sample yields approximately 260,000 clones, of which 70% to 90% are seen a single time; approximately 2% belongs to the top ten. Trimming left V 2 bases short and J 6 bases short, with 11 bases between. The germline CDR1 and CDR2 sequences are SGHRS and YFSETQ. There are 13 residues in the CDR3. Material: peripheral blood. The chain employs TRBV5-1 and TRBJ1-2; D remains ambiguous. This sequence originates from a middle-aged woman who had recovered from COVID-19. The DNA of the CDR3 is TGCGCCAGCAGCTTAGAGGGCGTGGATGGCTACACCTTC. Translation: CASSLEGVDGYTF.